This T cell receptor (beta chain) was recorded in a study of shared T cell receptors in the human thymus (dated by TCRdb to the early 2020s). Context from the whole study: The study examined how self-reactive, shared T-cell receptor alpha chains are generated in the human thymus.

As for this clone: The clone's antigen remains unknown. There are no base qualities to consult, and no much larger clone falls within one base.

Taken from cysteine to phenylalanine, the CDR3 has 15 residues. The entry retains the CDR3 DNA only, 45 bases that are in frame from base 1. Trimming removed 2 bases from V and 2 bases from J, leaving 13 bases between the germline ends. Taken from the germline V gene, the CDR1 and CDR2 loops are SNHLY and FYNNEI. Receptor amplification or capture employed the immunoSEQ multiplex PCR assay. Here the immuneACCESS table is served through TCRdb, limited to in-frame sequences with V and J called. Missing clones are a known gap in these copies; in checked studies unresolved V genes cover under half, and the rest lacks a known reason. The sample includes some 700,000 clones, with approximately 90% observed a single time. Together, the top ten hold about 0.01% of the sample. These data are also associated with another study on human thymus T cells. The second paper further reports: Donors were immunologically healthy infants undergoing open corrective cardiac surgery for congenital heart defects in Finland. Thymus tissue was obtained as surgical resects removed during corrective cardiac surgery. V and J gene segment usage appeared biased in both thymic and peripheral blood repertoires. The related research found that thymic TCR repertoires overlapped highly between unrelated individuals. The study characterized TCR alpha and beta repertoires from roughly eight infant thymus samples and a few related peripheral blood samples. Donor ages ranging from about 6 to 250 days were recorded, and five to seven male and a couple of female infants were included in the cohort. Thymocytes were mechanically released from the tissue and were stored as pellets of roughly 9-31 million cells at -70 degrees C. A QIAsymphony instrument was used to extract genomic DNA from the frozen cell pellets. TCRB and TCRAD loci were amplified from a standardized quantity of quality-controlled genomic DNA using the immunoSEQ multiplex PCR assay. The amplicons spanned the V(D)J region and were long enough to cover the CDR3 and allow V and J genes to be identified. The amplicons were sequenced on an Illumina platform via the commercial immunoSEQ service. Corrections for primer bias and sequencing errors followed previously described methods, while TCRAD and TCRB definitions were based on the IMGT database. Repertoires were analysed with immunoSEQ Analyzer 3.0 and VDJTools, covering basic statistics, V/J segment usage, diversity estimates, rarefaction and pairwise overlap. Diversity was estimated using the Chao1, ChaoE, Efron-Thisted, Shannon and inverse Simpson indices, and was also estimated on datasets down-sampled to the size of the smallest sample. Repertoire overlap was determined by strict matching of CDR3 nucleotide sequence, V gene and J gene, and Jaccard-based multidimensional scaling clustering was applied. On average, approximately 790,000 unique TCRB clonotypes were obtained from thymus samples, compared with 70,000 to 90,000 from blood samples.

Sequencing was carried out using thymocytes. This chain is built from TRBV2 and TRBJ2-7; TRBD2 is perhaps the D gene, given 6 matching bases. The TCR originated in a boy younger than two with a congenital heart defect. Donor details come from another sample of the same person, matched by shared clones. At the DNA level, the sequence is TGTGCCAGCAGTGAACGGGCGGGAAGAGCCTACGAGCAGTACTTC. The resulting protein is CASSERAGRAYEQYF.